Detailed here is one TCR beta chain. With random hexamers, reverse transcription was performed on roughly 0.5 to 1 ug of RNA. One entry per CDR3 protein results from TCRdb running MiXCR on the immunoSEQ multiplex PCR reads. The repertoire has about 200,000 distinct CDR3 sequences, 90% to 95% of them found once; the top ten carry roughly 0.094%. The V end was cut by 7 bases, the J end by 0 bases, with 13 bases between. The V gene's germline CDR1 is SNHLY and CDR2 FYNNEI. The CDR3 spans 15 residues. The data originate from a study of CD8 T cells in Susac syndrome. The V gene is TRBV2, the J gene TRBJ1-3; weak D call: TRBD1 (5 bases). Sequencing was performed on CD4+ T cells from PBMCs. The clonotype comes from a human donor with multiple sclerosis. The CDR3 here is CASIWDSSSGNTIYF. In DNA form, the CDR3 reads TGTGCCAGCATCTGGGACTCGAGCTCTGGAAACACCATATATTTT.